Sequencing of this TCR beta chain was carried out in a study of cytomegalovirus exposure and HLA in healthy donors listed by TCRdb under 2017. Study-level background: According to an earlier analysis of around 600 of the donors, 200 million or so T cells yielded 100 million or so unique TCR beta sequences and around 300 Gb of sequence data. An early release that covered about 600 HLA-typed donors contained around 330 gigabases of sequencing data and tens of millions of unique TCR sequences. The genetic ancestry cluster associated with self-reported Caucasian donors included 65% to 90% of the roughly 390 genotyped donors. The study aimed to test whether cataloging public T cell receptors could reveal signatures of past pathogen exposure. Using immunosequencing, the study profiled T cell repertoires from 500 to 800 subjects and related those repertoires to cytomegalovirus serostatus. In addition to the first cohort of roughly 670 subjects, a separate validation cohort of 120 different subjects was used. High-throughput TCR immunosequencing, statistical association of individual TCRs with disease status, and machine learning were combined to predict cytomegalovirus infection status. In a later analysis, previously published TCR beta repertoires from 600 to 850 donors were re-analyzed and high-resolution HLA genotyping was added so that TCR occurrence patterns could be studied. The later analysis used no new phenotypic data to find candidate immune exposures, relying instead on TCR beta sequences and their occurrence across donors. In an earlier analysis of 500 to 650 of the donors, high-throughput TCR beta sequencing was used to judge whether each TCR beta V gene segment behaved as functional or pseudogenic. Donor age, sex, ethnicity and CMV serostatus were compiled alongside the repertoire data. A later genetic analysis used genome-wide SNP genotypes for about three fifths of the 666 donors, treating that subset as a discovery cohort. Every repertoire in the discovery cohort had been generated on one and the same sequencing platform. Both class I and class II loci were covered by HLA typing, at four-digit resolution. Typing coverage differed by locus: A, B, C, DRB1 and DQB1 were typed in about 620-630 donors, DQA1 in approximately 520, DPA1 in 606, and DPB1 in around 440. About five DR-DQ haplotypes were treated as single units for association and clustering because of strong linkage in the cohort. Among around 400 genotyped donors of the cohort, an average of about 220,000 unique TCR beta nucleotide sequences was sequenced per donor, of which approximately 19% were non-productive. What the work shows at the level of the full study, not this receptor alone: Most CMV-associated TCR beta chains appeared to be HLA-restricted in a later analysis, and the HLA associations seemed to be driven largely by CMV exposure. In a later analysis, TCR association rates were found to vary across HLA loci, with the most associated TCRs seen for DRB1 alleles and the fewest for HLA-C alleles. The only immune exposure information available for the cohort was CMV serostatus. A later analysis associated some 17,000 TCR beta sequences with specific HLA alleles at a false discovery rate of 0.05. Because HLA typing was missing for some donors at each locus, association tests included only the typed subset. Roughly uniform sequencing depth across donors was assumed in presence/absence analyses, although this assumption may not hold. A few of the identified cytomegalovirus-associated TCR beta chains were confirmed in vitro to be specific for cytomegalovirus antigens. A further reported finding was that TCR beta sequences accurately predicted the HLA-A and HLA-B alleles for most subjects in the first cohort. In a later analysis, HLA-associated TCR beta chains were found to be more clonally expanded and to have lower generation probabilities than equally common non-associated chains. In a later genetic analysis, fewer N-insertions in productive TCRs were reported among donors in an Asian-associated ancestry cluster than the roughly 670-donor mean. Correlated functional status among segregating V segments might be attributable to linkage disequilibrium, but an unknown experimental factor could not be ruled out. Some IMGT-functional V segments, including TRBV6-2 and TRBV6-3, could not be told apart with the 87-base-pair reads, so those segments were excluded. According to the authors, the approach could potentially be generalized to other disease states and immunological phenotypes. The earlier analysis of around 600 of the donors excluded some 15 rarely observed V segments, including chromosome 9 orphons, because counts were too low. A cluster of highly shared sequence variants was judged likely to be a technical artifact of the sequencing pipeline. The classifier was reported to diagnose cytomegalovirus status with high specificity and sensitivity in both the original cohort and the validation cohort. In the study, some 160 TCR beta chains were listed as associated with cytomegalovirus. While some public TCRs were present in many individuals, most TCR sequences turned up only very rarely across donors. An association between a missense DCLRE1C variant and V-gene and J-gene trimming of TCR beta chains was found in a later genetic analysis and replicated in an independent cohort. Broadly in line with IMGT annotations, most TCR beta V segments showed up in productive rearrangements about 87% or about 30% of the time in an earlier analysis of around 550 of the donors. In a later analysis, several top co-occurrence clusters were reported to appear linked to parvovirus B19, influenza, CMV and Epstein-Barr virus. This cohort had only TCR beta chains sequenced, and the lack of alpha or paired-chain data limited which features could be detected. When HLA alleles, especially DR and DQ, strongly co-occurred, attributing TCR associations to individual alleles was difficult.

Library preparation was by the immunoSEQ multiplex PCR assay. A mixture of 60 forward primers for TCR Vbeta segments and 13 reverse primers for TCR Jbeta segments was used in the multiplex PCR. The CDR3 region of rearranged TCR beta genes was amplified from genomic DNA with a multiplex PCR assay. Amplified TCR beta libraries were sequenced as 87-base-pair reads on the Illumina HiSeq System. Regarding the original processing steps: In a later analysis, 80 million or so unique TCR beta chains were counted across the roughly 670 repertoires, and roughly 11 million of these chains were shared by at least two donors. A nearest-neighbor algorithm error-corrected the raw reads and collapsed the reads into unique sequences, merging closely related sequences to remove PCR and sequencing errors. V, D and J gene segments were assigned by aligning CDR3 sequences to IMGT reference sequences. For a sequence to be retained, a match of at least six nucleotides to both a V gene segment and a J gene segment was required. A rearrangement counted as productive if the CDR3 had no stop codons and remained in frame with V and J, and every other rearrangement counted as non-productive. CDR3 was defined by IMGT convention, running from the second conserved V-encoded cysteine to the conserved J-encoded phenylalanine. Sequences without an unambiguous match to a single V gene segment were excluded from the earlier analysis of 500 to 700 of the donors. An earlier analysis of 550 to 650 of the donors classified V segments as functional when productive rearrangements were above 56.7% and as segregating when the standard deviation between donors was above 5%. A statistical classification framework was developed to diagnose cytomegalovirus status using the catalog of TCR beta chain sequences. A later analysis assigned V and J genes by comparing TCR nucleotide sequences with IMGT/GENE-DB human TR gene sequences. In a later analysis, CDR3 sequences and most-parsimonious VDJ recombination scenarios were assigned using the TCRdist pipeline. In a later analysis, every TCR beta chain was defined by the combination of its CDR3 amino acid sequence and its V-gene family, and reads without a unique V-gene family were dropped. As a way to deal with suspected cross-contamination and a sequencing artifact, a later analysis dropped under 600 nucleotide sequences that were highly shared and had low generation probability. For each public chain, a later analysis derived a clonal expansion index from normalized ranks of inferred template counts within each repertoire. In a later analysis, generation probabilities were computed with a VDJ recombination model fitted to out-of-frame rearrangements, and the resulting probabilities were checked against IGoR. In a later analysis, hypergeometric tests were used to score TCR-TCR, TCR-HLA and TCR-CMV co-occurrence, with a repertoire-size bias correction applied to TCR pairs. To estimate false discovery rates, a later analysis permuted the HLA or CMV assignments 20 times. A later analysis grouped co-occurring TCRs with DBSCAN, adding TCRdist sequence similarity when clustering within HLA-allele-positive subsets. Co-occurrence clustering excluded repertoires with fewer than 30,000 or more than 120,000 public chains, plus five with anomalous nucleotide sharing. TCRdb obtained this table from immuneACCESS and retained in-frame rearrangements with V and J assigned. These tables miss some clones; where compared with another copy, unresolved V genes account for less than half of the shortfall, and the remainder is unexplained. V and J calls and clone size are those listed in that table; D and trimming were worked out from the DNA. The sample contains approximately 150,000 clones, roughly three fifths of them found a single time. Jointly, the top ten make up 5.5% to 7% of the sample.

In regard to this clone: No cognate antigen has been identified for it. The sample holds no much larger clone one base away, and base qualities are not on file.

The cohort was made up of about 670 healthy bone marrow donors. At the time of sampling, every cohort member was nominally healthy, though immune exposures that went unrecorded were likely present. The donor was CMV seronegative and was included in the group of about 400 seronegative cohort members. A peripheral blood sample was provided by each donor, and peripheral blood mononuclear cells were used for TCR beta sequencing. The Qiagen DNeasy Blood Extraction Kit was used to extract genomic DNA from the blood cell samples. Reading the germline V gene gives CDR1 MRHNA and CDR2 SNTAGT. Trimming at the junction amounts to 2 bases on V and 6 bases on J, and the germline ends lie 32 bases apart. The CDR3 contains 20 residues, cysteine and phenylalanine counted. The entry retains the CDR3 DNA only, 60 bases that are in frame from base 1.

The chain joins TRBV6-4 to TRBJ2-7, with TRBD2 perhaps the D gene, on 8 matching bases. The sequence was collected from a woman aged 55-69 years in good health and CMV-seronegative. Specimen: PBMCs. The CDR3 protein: CASSDPITGGADRVIGEQYF. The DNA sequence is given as TGTGCCAGCAGTGACCCGATCACGGGGGGGGCCGACAGGGTCATCGGCGAGCAGTACTTC.